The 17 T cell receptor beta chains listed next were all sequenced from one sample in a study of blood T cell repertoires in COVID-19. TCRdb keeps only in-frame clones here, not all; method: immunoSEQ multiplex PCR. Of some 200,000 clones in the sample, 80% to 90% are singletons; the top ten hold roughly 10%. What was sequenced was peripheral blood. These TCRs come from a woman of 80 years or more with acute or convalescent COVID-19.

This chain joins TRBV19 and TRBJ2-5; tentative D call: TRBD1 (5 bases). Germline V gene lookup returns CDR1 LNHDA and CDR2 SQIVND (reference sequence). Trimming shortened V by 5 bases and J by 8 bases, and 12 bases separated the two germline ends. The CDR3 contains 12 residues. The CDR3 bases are TGTGCCAGTAGTGGGCTGGACATCACCCAGTACTTC. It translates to CASSGLDITQYF.

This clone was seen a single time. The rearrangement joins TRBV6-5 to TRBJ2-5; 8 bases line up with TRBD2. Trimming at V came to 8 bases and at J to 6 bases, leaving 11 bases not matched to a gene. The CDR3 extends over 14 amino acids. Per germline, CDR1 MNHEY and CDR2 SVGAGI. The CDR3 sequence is CASRRTSGQKTQYF. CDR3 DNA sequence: TGTGCCAGCCGTCGCACTAGCGGTCAGAAGACCCAGTACTTC.

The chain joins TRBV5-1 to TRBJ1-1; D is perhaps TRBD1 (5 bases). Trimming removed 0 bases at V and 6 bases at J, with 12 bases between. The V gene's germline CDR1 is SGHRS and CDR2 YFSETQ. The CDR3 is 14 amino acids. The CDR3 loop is CASSLDAGSAEAFF. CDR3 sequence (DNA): TGCGCCAGCAGCTTGGACGCAGGGTCGGCTGAAGCTTTCTTT.

The CDR3 sequence: CASSTRDRMNTEAFF. DNA of the CDR3: TGTGCCAGCAGTACCCGAGACAGAATGAACACTGAAGCTTTCTTT. V is TRBV6-5 and J is TRBJ1-1, with D possibly being TRBD1 (5 bases). This CDR3 is built from 15 residues. V was trimmed by 5 bases and J by 0 bases, leaving 13 bases between them. Germline lookup yields CDR1 MNHEY and CDR2 SVGAGI.

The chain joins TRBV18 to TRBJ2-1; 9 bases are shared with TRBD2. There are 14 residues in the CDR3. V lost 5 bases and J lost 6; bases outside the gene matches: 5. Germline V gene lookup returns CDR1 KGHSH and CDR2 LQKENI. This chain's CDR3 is CASSVIAGVNEQFF. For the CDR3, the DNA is TGTGCCAGCTCAGTAATAGCGGGGGTCAATGAGCAGTTCTTC.

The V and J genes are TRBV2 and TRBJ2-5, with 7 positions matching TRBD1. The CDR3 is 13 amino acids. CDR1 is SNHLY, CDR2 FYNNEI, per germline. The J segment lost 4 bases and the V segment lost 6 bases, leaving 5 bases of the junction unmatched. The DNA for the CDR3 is TGTGCCAGCAGCCCTGACAGGGTAGAGACCCAGTACTTC. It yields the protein CASSPDRVETQYF.

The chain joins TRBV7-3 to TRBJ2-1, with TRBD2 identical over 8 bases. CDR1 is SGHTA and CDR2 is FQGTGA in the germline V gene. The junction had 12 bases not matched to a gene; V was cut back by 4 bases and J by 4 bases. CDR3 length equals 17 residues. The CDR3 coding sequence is TGTGCCAGCAGCTCACCGCCGGGGGGGAGGGATTACAATGAGCAGTTCTTC. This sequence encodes CASSSPPGGRDYNEQFF. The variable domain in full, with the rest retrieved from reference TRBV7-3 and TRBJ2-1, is GAGVSQTPSNKVTEKGKYVELRCDPISGHTALYWYRQSLGQGPEFLIYFQGTGAADDSGLPNDRFFAVRPEGSVSTLKIQRTERGDSAVYLCASSSPPGGRDYNEQFFGPGTRLTVL.

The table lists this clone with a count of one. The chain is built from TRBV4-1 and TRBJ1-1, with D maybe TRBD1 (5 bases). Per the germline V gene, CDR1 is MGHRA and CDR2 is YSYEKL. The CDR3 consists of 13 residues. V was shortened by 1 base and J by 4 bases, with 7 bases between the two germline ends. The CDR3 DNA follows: TGCGCCAGCAGCCAAGTCGGGGGCACTGAAGCTTTCTTT. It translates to CASSQVGGTEAFF.

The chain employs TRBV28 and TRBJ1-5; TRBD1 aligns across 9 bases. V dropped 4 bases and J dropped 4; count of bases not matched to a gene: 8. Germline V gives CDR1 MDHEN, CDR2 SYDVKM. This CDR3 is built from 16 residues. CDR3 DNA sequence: TGTGCCAGCAGTTCCTGGACAGGGGAGATAAATCAGCCCCAGCATTTT. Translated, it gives CASSSWTGEINQPQHF.

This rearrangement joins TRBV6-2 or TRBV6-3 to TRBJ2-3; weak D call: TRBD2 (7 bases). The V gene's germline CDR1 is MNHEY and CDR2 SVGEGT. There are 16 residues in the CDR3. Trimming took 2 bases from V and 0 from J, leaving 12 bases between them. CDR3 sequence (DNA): TGTGCCAGCAGTTACGGCGGGGGCGAGAGCACAGATACGCAGTATTTT. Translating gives CASSYGGGESTDTQYF.

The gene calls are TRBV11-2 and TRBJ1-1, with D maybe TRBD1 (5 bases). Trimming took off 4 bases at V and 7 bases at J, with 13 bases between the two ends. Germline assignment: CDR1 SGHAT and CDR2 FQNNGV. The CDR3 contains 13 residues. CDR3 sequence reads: CASSSGQRFEAFF. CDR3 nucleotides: TGTGCCAGCAGCTCCGGACAAAGATTTGAAGCTTTCTTT.

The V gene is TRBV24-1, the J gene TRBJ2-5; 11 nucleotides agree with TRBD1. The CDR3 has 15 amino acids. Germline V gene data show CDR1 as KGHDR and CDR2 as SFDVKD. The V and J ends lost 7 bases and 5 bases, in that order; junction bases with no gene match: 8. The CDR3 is CATSRPGTGGETQYF. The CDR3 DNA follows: TGTGCCACCAGCCGTCCCGGGACAGGGGGGGAGACCCAGTACTTC.

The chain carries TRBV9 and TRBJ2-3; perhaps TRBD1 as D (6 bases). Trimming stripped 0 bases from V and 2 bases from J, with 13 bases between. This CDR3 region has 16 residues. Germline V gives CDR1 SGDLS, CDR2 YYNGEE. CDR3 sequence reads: CASSVEGGEYTDTQYF. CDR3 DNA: TGTGCCAGCAGCGTAGAAGGGGGAGAGTACACAGATACGCAGTATTTT.

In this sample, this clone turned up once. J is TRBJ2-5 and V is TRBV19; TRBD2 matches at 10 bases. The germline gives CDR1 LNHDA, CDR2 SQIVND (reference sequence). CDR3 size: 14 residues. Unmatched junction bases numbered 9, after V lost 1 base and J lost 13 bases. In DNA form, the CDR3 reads TGTGCCAGTAGTATAGGTCTAGCGGGAGCAGTATGGTACTTC. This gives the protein CASSIGLAGAVWYF.

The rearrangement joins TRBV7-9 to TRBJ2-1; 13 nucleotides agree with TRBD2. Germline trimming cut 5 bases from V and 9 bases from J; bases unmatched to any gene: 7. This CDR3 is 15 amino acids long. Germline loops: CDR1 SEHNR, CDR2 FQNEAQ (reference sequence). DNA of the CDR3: TGTGCCAGCAGCCCCGAAAGACTAGCGGGGGGTGAGCAGTTCTTC. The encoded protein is CASSPERLAGGEQFF.

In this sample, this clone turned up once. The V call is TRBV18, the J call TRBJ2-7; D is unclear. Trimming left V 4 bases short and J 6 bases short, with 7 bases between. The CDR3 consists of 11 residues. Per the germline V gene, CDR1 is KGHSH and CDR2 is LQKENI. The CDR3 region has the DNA TGTGCCAGCTCACTTATCTGCGAGCAGTACTTC. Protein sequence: CASSLICEQYF.

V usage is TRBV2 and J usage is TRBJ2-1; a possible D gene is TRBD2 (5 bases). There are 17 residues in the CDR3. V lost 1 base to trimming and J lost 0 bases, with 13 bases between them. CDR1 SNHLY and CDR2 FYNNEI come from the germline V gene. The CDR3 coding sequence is TGTGCCAGCAGTGAAGAGGTAGCGTTGAGCTCCTACAATGAGCAGTTCTTC. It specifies CASSEEVALSSYNEQFF.